A single sample is the source of the 21 T cell receptor beta chains below, sequenced in a study of blood T cell repertoires in COVID-19 (dated by TCRdb to the early 2020s). Preparation of the library involved the immunoSEQ multiplex PCR assay. TCRdb stores this immuneACCESS table with in-frame sequences only. Part of the clones is absent; in the studies checked, under half of the shortfall reflects unresolved V genes, and no reason is known for the rest. The sample yields approximately 200,000 clones; roughly 84% were counted once. Clones ranked in the top ten supply 1.5% to 2% of the sample. Sequenced input: peripheral blood. All receptors derive from a man aged 40-50 years with active or convalescent COVID-19.

The chain carries TRBV5-1 and TRBJ1-1; 7 positions match TRBD1. Germline CDR1 SGHRS, CDR2 YFSETQ. V shed 4 bases, J shed 5 bases, and the junction held 8 bases outside the gene matches. The CDR3 is 14 residues long. Written as DNA, the CDR3 is TGCGCCAGCAGCCTACTGACAGGGCAGACTGAAGCTTTCTTT. This translates into CASSLLTGQTEAFF. The entire variable domain, with the rest obtained from reference TRBV5-1 and TRBJ1-1, is as follows: KAGVTQTPRYLIKTRGQQVTLSCSPISGHRSVSWYQQTPGQGLQFLFEYFSETQRNKGNFPGRFSGRQFSNSRSEMNVSTLELGDSALYLCASSLLTGQTEAFFGQGTRLTVV.

The rearrangement uses TRBV11-1 and TRBJ1-5, with D perhaps TRBD1 (5 bases). The germline V gene encodes CDR1 SGHAT and CDR2 FQDESV (reference sequence). Trimming removed 2 bases at V and 7 bases at J, with 9 bases between. The CDR3 covers 13 residues. The chain's CDR3 is CASSLQGAQPQHF. CDR3 DNA: TGTGCCAGCAGCTTACAAGGGGCGCAGCCCCAGCATTTT. Drawing the rest from reference TRBV11-1 and TRBJ1-5, the complete variable domain is EAEVAQSPRYKITEKSQAVAFWCDPISGHATLYWYRQILGQGPELLVQFQDESVVDDSQLPKDRFSAERLKGVDSTLKIQPAELGDSAMYLCASSLQGAQPQHFGDGTRLSIL.

J is TRBJ2-3 and V is TRBV5-1; D is perhaps TRBD2 (5 bases). Trimming stripped 2 bases from V and 0 bases from J, with 13 bases between. Germline V gene data show CDR1 as SGHRS and CDR2 as YFSETQ. This CDR3 is 16 amino acids long. The CDR3 coding sequence is TGCGCCAGCAGCTTTGGACGGGGTACTAGCACAGATACGCAGTATTTT. It encodes CASSFGRGTSTDTQYF.

This clone was seen once. The rearrangement links TRBV11-2 to TRBJ1-4, with no clear D. CDR1 is SGHAT, CDR2 FQNNGV, per germline. The CDR3 is 14 residues long. V was trimmed by 8 bases and J by 0 bases, leaving 10 bases between them. The CDR3 sequence: CASSTVATNEKLFF. In DNA form, the CDR3 reads TGTGCCAGCTCCACGGTTGCAACTAATGAAAAACTGTTTTTT.

This clone was counted only a few times. This rearrangement joins TRBV27 to TRBJ2-5; TRBD2 might be the D (5 bases). Germline loops: CDR1 MNHEY, CDR2 SMNVEV (reference sequence). This CDR3 has 17 residues. V was cut by 0 bases and J by 6 bases, with 20 bases left in between. For the CDR3, the DNA is TGTGCCAGCAGTTTATCGGTGCTAGCCGGGGTAGGGAAGACCCAGTACTTC. It codes for CASSLSVLAGVGKTQYF.

The V gene is TRBV5-8, the J gene TRBJ2-7, with unresolved D. The CDR3 spans 16 residues. The germline CDR1 and CDR2 sequences are SGHTS and YDEGEE. V gave up 5 bases and J gave up 7 bases, with 25 bases separating them. CDR3 sequence (DNA): TGTGCCAGCAGTCTTTCGGTGTATCACCCCCTCTGGGAGCAGTACTTC. The encoded protein is CASSLSVYHPLWEQYF.

This clone was counted only a few times. The rearrangement uses TRBV6-5 and TRBJ1-2; TRBD1 is a possible D gene (6 bases). The V end lost 5 bases, the J end lost 0 bases, and 10 bases lay between the germline ends. Germline CDR1 and CDR2: MNHEY and SVGAGI. CDR3 length equals 14 residues. The DNA for the CDR3 is TGTGCCAGCAGTCGACAGGCCGCTAACTATGGCTACACCTTC. Its protein product is CASSRQAANYGYTF.

The CDR3 nucleotides are TGTGCCAGCACTGAGGACAGGGCACACTACGAGCAGTACTTC. Translated, it gives CASTEDRAHYEQYF. The V gene is TRBV28, the J gene TRBJ2-7; 8 bases agree with TRBD1. Germline V lookup: CDR1 MDHEN, CDR2 SYDVKM. The length of the CDR3 is 14 residues. The junction had 8 bases not matched to a gene; V was cut back by 7 bases and J by 3 bases.

The V and J genes are TRBV27 and TRBJ2-1, with 7 nucleotides matching TRBD2. The CDR3 consists of 15 residues. CDR1 MNHEY and CDR2 SMNVEV come from the germline V gene (reference sequence). V gave up 3 bases and J gave up 4 bases; unmatched junction bases: 6. The CDR3 reads CASSLRFSGYNEQFF. As DNA, the CDR3 is TGTGCCAGCAGTTTGAGGTTTAGCGGGTACAATGAGCAGTTCTTC.

This clone was seen only once. V usage is TRBV29-1 and J usage is TRBJ1-4, with 7 bases aligning to TRBD1. Looked up from germline, CDR1 is SQVTM and CDR2 is ANQGSEA. Trimming cost V 6 bases and J 5 bases; bases outside gene matches: 6. This CDR3 is 13 amino acids long. CDR3 protein: CSVRDSPNEKLFF. The CDR3 DNA follows: TGCAGCGTAAGGGACAGCCCAAATGAAAAACTGTTTTTT.

The chain employs TRBV24-1 and TRBJ2-1, with TRBD1 as a possible D gene (6 bases). Trimming cost V 2 bases and J 7 bases, with 14 bases left between them. CDR1 and CDR2 from the germline V gene are KGHDR and SFDVKD. The CDR3 extends over 15 amino acids. CDR3 loop: CATSDSQGLMNEQFF. The CDR3, as DNA: TGTGCCACCAGTGATTCACAGGGTCTTATGAATGAGCAGTTCTTC.

J is TRBJ1-1 and V is TRBV2, with D unresolved. CDR1 and CDR2 from the germline V gene are SNHLY and FYNNEI. CDR3 size: 11 residues. Trimming took off 5 bases at V and 5 bases at J, with 6 bases between the two ends. The CDR3 reads CASSTTTEAFF. Written as DNA, the CDR3 is TGTGCCAGCAGTACGACTACTGAAGCTTTCTTT.

The J gene is TRBJ1-4, the V gene TRBV3-1 (or the pseudogene TRBV3-2), with D hard to call. This CDR3 comprises 14 residues. CDR1 is LGHDT and CDR2 is YNNKEL in the germline V gene (reference sequence). Trimming removed 3 bases at V and 0 bases at J, with 5 bases between. CDR3 sequence: CASSHTATNEKLFF. The CDR3 DNA sequence: TGTGCCAGCAGCCACACAGCAACTAATGAAAAACTGTTTTTT.

Here the CDR3 reads CASSLGQSNQPQHF. The CDR3 DNA sequence: TGTGCCAGCAGCCTAGGACAGAGCAATCAGCCCCAGCATTTT. J is TRBJ1-5 and V is TRBV5-6, with D perhaps TRBD1 (6 bases). This CDR3 region has 14 residues. V lost 4 bases, J lost 1 base, and 9 bases lay in between. Germline V CDR1 and CDR2: SGHDT, YYEEEE. Using reference TRBV5-6 and TRBJ1-5 for the parts outside the CDR3, the full variable domain is DAGVTQSPTHLIKTRGQQVTLRCSPKSGHDTVSWYQQALGQGPQFIFQYYEEEERQRGNFPDRFSGHQFPNYSSELNVNALLLGDSALYLCASSLGQSNQPQHFGDGTRLSIL.

The chain carries TRBV6-5 and TRBJ1-5, with a tentative D call TRBD1 (6 bases). Germline values: CDR1 MNHEY, CDR2 SVGAGI. Trimming pared 5 bases from V and 6 bases from J, leaving 14 bases between. The CDR3 is made up of 14 amino acids. The CDR3 coding sequence is TGTGCCAGCAGTCTAGACAGGCAGGGTCAGCCCCAGCATTTT. This sequence encodes CASSLDRQGQPQHF.

CDR3 nucleotide sequence: TGTGCCAGCTCACCCTATCCGACAGGGAAGGAGACCCAGTACTTC. It yields the protein CASSPYPTGKETQYF. The gene calls are TRBV18 and TRBJ2-5; 7 nucleotides align to TRBD1. Unmatched junction bases numbered 9, after V lost 3 bases and J lost 5 bases. The CDR3 contains 15 residues. In germline, CDR1 is KGHSH, CDR2 LQKENI.

The chain is built from TRBV7-8 and TRBJ1-5; 12 bases agree with TRBD1. This CDR3 is 15 amino acids long. Germline trimming cut 5 bases from V and 6 bases from J; bases unmatched to any gene: 5. The germline CDR1 and CDR2 sequences are SGHVS and FQNEAQ. The CDR3 bases are TGTGCCAGCAGCCCCGGGACAGGGGGCTCTCAGCCCCAGCATTTT. It encodes CASSPGTGGSQPQHF.

The rearrangement links TRBV5-4 to TRBJ1-2; no firm D call. The CDR3 loop spans 15 amino acids. Trimming left V 4 bases short and J 7 bases short, with 20 bases between. Germline values: CDR1 SGHNT, CDR2 YYREEE (reference sequence). CDR3 bases: TGTGCCAGCAGCCCGAGAGGGCAGGCTGGCCGTGGCTACACCTTC. Amino acids: CASSPRGQAGRGYTF.

This chain joins TRBV18 and TRBJ2-3; D call uncertain. The germline V gene has CDR1 KGHSH and CDR2 LQKENI. There are 16 residues in the CDR3. V was clipped by 2 bases and J by 1 base, with 13 bases between them. CDR3 in DNA: TGTGCCAGCTCACCAAGTAACAGTATCCGCACAGATACGCAGTATTTT. This codes for CASSPSNSIRTDTQYF.

J is TRBJ2-6 and V is TRBV7-8; no reliable D call. CDR3 length: 13 residues. V lost 4 bases and J lost 3, with 4 bases in between. CDR1 and CDR2 from the germline V gene are SGHVS and FQNEAQ. CDR3 in DNA: TGTGCCAGCAGCTATTATGGGGCCAACGTCCTGACTTTC. It translates to CASSYYGANVLTF. Together with reference TRBV7-8 and TRBJ2-6, the CDR3 gives the full variable domain: GAGVSQSPRYKVAKRGQDVALRCDPISGHVSLFWYQQALGQGPEFLTYFQNEAQLDKSGLPSDRFFAERPEGSVSTLKIQRTQQEDSAVYLCASSYYGANVLTFGAGSRLTVL.

The chain carries TRBV9 and TRBJ2-1; 8 bases are a match to TRBD2. CDR1 SGDLS and CDR2 YYNGEE come from the germline V gene. The V segment lost 4 bases and the J segment 2 bases; nucleotides outside the gene matches: 8. The CDR3 length is 16 residues. CDR3 region: CASSRGGPGTYNEQFF. The CDR3 DNA is TGTGCCAGCAGCCGGGGGGGACCAGGCACCTACAATGAGCAGTTCTTC. The complete variable domain, with remaining parts taken from reference TRBV9 and TRBJ2-1, reads DSGVTQTPKHLITATGQRVTLRCSPRSGDLSVYWYQQSLDQGLQFLIQYYNGEERAKGNILERFSAQQFPDLHSELNLSSLELGDSALYFCASSRGGPGTYNEQFFGPGTRLTVL.